This entry features one T cell receptor (beta chain) sequence. This entry comes from a study of cytomegalovirus exposure and HLA in healthy donors. Whole-study context: Findings of an earlier analysis included roughly 120 million unique TCR beta sequences from roughly 180 million T cells.

CDR3 length: 14 amino acids. V lost 2 bases to trimming and J lost 9 bases; unmatched junction nucleotides: 6. Germline CDR1 reads SGHVS; CDR2 reads FNYEAQ. It was with 60 Vbeta and 13 Jbeta primers that the PCR ran. Data came from immunoSEQ multiplex PCR; TCRdb stores just in-frame clones and leaves some out. The data contain some 120,000 clones, 78% of them seen just once; the ten biggest clones take up approximately 3.8%. The sample taken for sequencing was PBMCs. This TCR came from a man in his forties in good health and CMV-seronegative. The rearrangement links TRBV7-6 to TRBJ1-5; 8 nucleotides line up with TRBD1. CDR3 DNA: TGTGCCAGCAGCTTACAGGGGGCAATCGGGCCCCAGCATTTT. Translation: CASSLQGAIGPQHF.